This T cell receptor (beta chain) came from a study of CD8 T cells in Susac syndrome. In blood CD8+ and CD4+ T cells, TCR beta underwent sequencing. It was negative isolation that provided the CD8+ and CD4+ T cells, whereas TEMRA cells were enriched by FACS. About 0.45 to 1 ug RNA was reverse transcribed with random hexamers. Amplification of TCR beta CDR3 by immunoSEQ multiplex PCR spanned 54 Vbeta and 13 Jbeta. TCRdb processed the immunoSEQ multiplex PCR reads anew with MiXCR; each CDR3 protein has one entry. The data hold 90,000 to 150,000 distinct CDR3 sequences, with 94% observed a single time. The CDR3 extends over 14 amino acids. Looked up from germline, CDR1 is LNHDA and CDR2 is SQIVND (reference sequence). Trimming pared 3 bases from V and 9 bases from J, leaving 15 bases between.

This TCR derives from a human donor in good health. Sequenced input: CD4+ T cells from PBMCs. This sequence joins TRBV19 and TRBJ2-1; D assignment may be TRBD1 or TRBD2 (7 bases each). The CDR3 here is CASSMNRGGSEQFF. The CDR3 nucleotides read TGTGCCAGTAGTATGAACAGGGGAGGGAGTGAGCAGTTCTTC.